This T cell receptor beta chain stems from a study of blood T cell repertoires in COVID-19. As for the study in general: The United States, Italy and Spain provided the acute and convalescent COVID-19 samples. The cDNA or gDNA used as material had been derived from T cells, B-cell-depleted T cells, or PBMCs.

This CDR3 has 18 residues. V lost 6 bases and J lost 4; bases outside the gene matches: 10. Germline V CDR1 and CDR2: LNHDA, SQIVND (reference sequence). As handled by the study authors: Reference gene primer amplification gave nucleated cell count estimates. Assay used: immunoSEQ multiplex PCR; TCRdb lists only in-frame clones, some missing. V, J and clone size derive from that table, while D and trimming were established from the DNA sequence. The table has tens of thousands of clones, 55% to 70% seen once. The clonotype was recovered from a woman in her 70s with acute or convalescent COVID-19. The sample consisted of peripheral blood. This chain connects TRBV19 to TRBJ2-6, with TRBD1 identical over 12 bases. Here the CDR3 DNA reads TGTGCCAGTAGATGGCCGGGGACAGGGGGCTCCGGGGCCAACGTCCTGACTTTC. Its protein is CASRWPGTGGSGANVLTF.